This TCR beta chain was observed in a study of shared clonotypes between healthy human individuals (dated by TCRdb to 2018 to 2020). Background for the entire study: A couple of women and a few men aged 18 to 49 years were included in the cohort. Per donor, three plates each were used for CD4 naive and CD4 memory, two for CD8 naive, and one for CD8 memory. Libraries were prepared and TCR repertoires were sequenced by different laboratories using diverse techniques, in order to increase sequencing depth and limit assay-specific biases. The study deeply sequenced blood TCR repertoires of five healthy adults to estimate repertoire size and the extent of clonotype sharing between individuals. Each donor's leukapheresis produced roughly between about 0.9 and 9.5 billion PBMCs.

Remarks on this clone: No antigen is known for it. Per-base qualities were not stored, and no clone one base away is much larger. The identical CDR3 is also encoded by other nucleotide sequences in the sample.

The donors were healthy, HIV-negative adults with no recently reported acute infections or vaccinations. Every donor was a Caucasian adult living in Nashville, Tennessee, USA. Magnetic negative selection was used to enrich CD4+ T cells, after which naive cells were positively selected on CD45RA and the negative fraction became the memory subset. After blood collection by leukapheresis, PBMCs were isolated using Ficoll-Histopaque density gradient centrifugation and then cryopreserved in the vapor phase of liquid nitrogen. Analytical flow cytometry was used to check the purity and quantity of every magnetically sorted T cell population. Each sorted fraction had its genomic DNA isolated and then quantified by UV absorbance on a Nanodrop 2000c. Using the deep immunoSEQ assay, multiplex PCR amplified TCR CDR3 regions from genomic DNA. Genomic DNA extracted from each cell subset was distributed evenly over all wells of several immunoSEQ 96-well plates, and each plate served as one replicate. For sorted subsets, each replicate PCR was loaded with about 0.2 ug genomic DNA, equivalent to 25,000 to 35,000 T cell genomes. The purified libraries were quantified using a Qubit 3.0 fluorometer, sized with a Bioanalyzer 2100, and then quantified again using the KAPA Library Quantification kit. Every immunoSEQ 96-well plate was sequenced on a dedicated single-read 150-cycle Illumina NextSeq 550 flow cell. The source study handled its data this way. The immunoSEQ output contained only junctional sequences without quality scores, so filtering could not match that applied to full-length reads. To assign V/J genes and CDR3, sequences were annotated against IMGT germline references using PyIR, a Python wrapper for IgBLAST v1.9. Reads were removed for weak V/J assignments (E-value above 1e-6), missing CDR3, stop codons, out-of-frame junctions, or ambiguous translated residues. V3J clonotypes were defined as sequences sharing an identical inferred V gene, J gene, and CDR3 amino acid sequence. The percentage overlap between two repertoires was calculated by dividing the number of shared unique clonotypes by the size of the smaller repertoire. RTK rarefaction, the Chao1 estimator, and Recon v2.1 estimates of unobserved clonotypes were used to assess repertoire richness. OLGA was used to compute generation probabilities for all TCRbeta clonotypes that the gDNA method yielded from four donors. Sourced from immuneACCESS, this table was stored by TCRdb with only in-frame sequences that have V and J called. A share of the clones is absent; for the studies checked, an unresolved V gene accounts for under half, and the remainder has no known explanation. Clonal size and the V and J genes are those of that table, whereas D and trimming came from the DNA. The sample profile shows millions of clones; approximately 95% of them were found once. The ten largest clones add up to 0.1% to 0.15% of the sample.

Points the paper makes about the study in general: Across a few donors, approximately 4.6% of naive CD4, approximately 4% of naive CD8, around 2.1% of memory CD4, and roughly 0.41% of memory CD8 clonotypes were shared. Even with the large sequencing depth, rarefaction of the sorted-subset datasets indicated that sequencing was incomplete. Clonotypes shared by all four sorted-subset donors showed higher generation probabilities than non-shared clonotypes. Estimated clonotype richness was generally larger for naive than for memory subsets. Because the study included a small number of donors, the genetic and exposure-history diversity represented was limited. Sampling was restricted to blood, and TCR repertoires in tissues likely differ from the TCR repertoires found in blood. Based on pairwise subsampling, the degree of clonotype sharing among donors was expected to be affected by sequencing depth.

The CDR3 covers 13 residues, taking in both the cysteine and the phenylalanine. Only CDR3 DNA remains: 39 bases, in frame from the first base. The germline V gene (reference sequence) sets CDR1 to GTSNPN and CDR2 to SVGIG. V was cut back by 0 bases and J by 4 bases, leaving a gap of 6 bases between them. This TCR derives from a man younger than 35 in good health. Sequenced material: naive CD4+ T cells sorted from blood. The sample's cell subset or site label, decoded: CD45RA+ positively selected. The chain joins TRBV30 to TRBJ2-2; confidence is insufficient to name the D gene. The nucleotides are TGTGCCTGGAGTGTACGACGCACCGGGGAGCTGTTTTTT. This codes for CAWSVRRTGELFF.